What follows are 27 T cell receptor beta chains derived from one specimen sequenced in a study of graft-versus-host responses after intestinal transplantation. The table came from immunoSEQ multiplex PCR; TCRdb's copy has only in-frame clones and leaves some out. The table has about 120,000 clones, approximately 90% seen once. The antigens for these receptors are not known. The material was unstimulated CD4+ T cells sorted from spleen or lymph node cells, obtained before intestinal transplant. These TCRs come from a human donor who received an intestinal transplant.

This clone was detected only once. The chain is built from TRBV6-5 and TRBJ1-5; D is undetermined. This CDR3 has 14 residues. Trimming took 6 bases from V and 2 from J, leaving 11 bases between them. CDR1 MNHEY and CDR2 SVGAGI come from the germline V gene. The CDR3 loop is CASSPYSGNQPQHF. Here the CDR3 DNA reads TGTGCCAGCAGCCCTTATTCCGGCAATCAGCCCCAGCATTTT.

This sequence joins TRBV18 and TRBJ1-3; TRBD1 aligns across 8 bases. CDR3 length: 15 residues. J gave up 7 bases and V 5 bases, and 10 bases lay outside the gene matches. Germline assignment: CDR1 KGHSH and CDR2 LQKENI. The CDR3 region is CASSAGQGYWNTIYF. CDR3 DNA sequence: TGTGCCAGCTCAGCCGGACAGGGCTATTGGAACACCATATATTTT.

The chain uses TRBV7-9 and TRBJ1-2; TRBD1 is a possible D gene (6 bases). With 6 bases removed from V and 3 bases from J, the gap between germline ends came to 14 bases. In germline, CDR1 is SEHNR, CDR2 FQNEAQ (reference sequence). This CDR3 is 14 amino acids long. CDR3 sequence reads: CASRRQESDYGYTF. The DNA of the CDR3 is TGTGCCAGCAGGCGACAGGAATCAGACTATGGCTACACCTTC.

The chain links TRBV11-2 to TRBJ1-2; D unclear. Germline CDR1 is SGHAT and CDR2 is FQNNGV. The V end lost 3 bases, the J end lost 2 bases, and 10 bases lay between the germline ends. There are 14 residues in the CDR3. The CDR3 loop reads CASSFSTTNYGYTF. The CDR3 DNA follows: TGTGCCAGCAGCTTTTCGACAACCAACTATGGCTACACCTTC. The full variable domain, rest sourced from reference TRBV11-2 and TRBJ1-2, is EAGVAQSPRYKIIEKRQSVAFWCNPISGHATLYWYQQILGQGPKLLIQFQNNGVVDDSQLPKDRFSAERLKGVDSTLKIQPAKLEDSAVYLCASSFSTTNYGYTFGSGTRLTVV.

The chain joins TRBV9 to TRBJ1-4; D uncertain. This CDR3 comprises 15 residues. Trimming took 4 bases from V and 3 from J, leaving 13 bases between them. Germline-derived CDR1 and CDR2 are SGDLS and YYNGEE. CDR3 sequence (DNA): TGTGCCAGCAGCCCTCGTGGTCAGGCTAATGAAAAACTGTTTTTT. This translates into CASSPRGQANEKLFF.

The CDR3 loop reads CASSALGSRHSLSNYGYTF. In nucleotides, the CDR3 is TGTGCCAGCTCAGCGCTCGGCAGCCGTCATAGTCTTTCTAACTATGGCTACACCTTC. The chain has TRBV9 and TRBJ1-2; D remains ambiguous. The CDR3 length is 19 residues. The V end lost 7 bases, the J end lost 0 bases, and 28 bases lay between the germline ends. The germline V gene has CDR1 SGDLS and CDR2 YYNGEE.

Points on this clone: A junction boundary mismatches the germline segment, possibly from a read error. The chain has TRBV28 and TRBJ1-1, with TRBD1 as a possible D gene (5 bases). The germline V gene encodes CDR1 MDHEN and CDR2 SYDVKM. CDR3 length: 12 residues. CDR3 nucleotides: TGTGCCAGCAGTCCCTCCGGGACTGGAGCTTTCTTT. This gives the protein CASSPSGTGAFF.

DNA for the CDR3: TGTGCCAGCAGCACCAGGGGGCGCGGGAGAGATACGCAGTATTTT. Amino acid sequence: CASSTRGRGRDTQYF. J is TRBJ2-3 and V is TRBV5-8; a possible D gene is TRBD1 (8 bases). V was shortened by 4 bases and J by 5 bases, with 17 bases between the two germline ends. CDR3 size: 15 residues. CDR1 and CDR2 (germline): SGHTS, YDEGEE.

The chain is built from TRBV2 and TRBJ2-3; TRBD1 is a possible D gene (6 bases). V was cut by 4 bases and J by 1 base, with 9 bases left in between. CDR3 length: 14 amino acids. The germline V gene encodes CDR1 SNHLY and CDR2 FYNNEI. In DNA, the CDR3 is TGTGCCAGCAGTGGGGGGCGACGCACAGATACGCAGTATTTT. Translated: CASSGGRRTDTQYF. The full variable domain, its missing parts supplied by reference TRBV2 and TRBJ2-3, is EPEVTQTPSHQVTQMGQEVILRCVPISNHLYFYWYRQILGQKVEFLVSFYNNEISEKSEIFDDQFSVERPDGSNFTLKIRSTKLEDSAMYFCASSGGRRTDTQYFGPGTRLTVL.

The chain employs TRBV2 and TRBJ2-7, with D perhaps matching TRBD1 (6 bases). With 9 bases removed from V and 5 bases from J, the gap between germline ends came to 17 bases. Germline CDR1 reads SNHLY; CDR2 reads FYNNEI. The CDR3 extends over 13 amino acids. The CDR3 region is CASLGTIPHEQYF. The CDR3 DNA follows: TGTGCCAGTCTAGGGACAATTCCCCACGAGCAGTACTTC.

The chain combines TRBV6-5 with TRBJ1-1; possible D gene TRBD1, 6 bases. Germline V gives CDR1 MNHEY, CDR2 SVGAGI. Between the trimmed V and J ends, which lost 3 bases and 0 bases, there was a span of 8 bases. CDR3 length equals 14 residues. CDR3 region: CASSYRQVNTEAFF. For the CDR3, the DNA is TGTGCCAGCAGTTATAGACAGGTGAACACTGAAGCTTTCTTT.

As to this clone: The sample carries other DNA sequences with the same CDR3. V usage is TRBV10-2 and J usage is TRBJ2-7; 14 bases fit TRBD2. V gave up 9 bases and J gave up 5 bases; unmatched junction bases: 12. Germline V gives CDR1 WSHSY, CDR2 SAAADI. This CDR3 is built from 16 residues. The DNA of the CDR3 is TGCGCCAGTAGCAAGAGACCGGGACTAGCGGGAGACGAGCAGTACTTC. It is translated as CASSKRPGLAGDEQYF.

The chain has TRBV5-1 and TRBJ2-5; no clear D gene. V was clipped by 0 bases and J by 5 bases, with 11 bases between them. Germline CDR1 SGHRS, CDR2 YFSETQ. The CDR3 loop spans 14 amino acids. The CDR3 sequence is CASSLGQRPETQYF. CDR3 in DNA: TGCGCCAGCAGCTTGGGACAAAGGCCGGAGACCCAGTACTTC.

Points on this clone: Other DNA variants within this sample encode the same CDR3. The rearrangement joins TRBV6-5 to TRBJ2-1, with 11 positions matching TRBD1. The CDR3 sequence is 15 residues long. The J segment lost 1 base and the V segment lost 5 bases, leaving 1 base of the junction unmatched. Germline assignment: CDR1 MNHEY and CDR2 SVGAGI. The CDR3: CASSRDRGSYNEQFF. The CDR3 nucleotides are TGTGCCAGCAGTAGGGACAGGGGGTCCTACAATGAGCAGTTCTTC.

The gene calls are TRBV19 and TRBJ2-7, with TRBD2 identical over 12 bases. Germline V gene sequence: CDR1 LNHDA, CDR2 SQIVND (reference sequence). Losses at the gene ends were 4 bases for V and 2 bases for J; bases not matched to a gene: 6. The CDR3 contains 16 residues. DNA of the CDR3: TGTGCCAGTAGTACCTCCCGGACTAGCGGGGCCTACGAGCAGTACTTC. As protein: CASSTSRTSGAYEQYF.

The rearrangement uses TRBV18 and TRBJ2-5; 7 nucleotides line up with TRBD1. Trimming removed 0 bases from V and 2 bases from J; junction bases left unmatched: 6. The CDR3 has 16 amino acids. Germline CDR1 and CDR2: KGHSH and LQKENI. The CDR3 coding sequence is TGTGCCAGCTCACCACCAAGACAGGGTGGGCAAGAGACCCAGTACTTC. Translation: CASSPPRQGGQETQYF. The full variable domain, with the rest looked up from reference TRBV18 and TRBJ2-5, is NAGVMQNPRHLVRRRGQEARLRCSPMKGHSHVYWYRQLPEEGLKFMVYLQKENIIDESGMPKERFSAEFPKEGPSILRIQQVVRGDSAAYFCASSPPRQGGQETQYFGPGTRLLVL.

The chain combines TRBV7-2 with TRBJ1-5, with D possibly matching TRBD1 (6 bases). Trimming removed 1 base at V and 2 bases at J, with 12 bases between. Per the germline V gene, CDR1 is SGHTA and CDR2 is FQGNSA. The CDR3 spans 16 residues. As DNA, the CDR3 is TGTGCCAGCAGCTTAGGGCGGGCAGGGGGCAATCAGCCCCAGCATTTT. It is translated as CASSLGRAGGNQPQHF.

The chain uses TRBV6-5 and TRBJ2-3; D is perhaps TRBD1 (5 bases). Per the germline V gene, CDR1 is MNHEY and CDR2 is SVGAGI. This CDR3 contains 13 residues. V lost 5 bases and J 2 bases, leaving 8 bases between the germline ends. The CDR3 reads CASSSRVTDTQYF. Here the CDR3 DNA reads TGTGCCAGCAGTAGCAGGGTCACAGATACGCAGTATTTT.

The genes are TRBV10-1 and TRBJ2-7; unclear D gene. Germline values: CDR1 WNHNN, CDR2 SYGVQD (reference sequence). V lost 4 bases and J lost 3, with 7 bases in between. The CDR3 runs 12 residues. CDR3 in amino acids: CASSVSIYEQYF. In nucleotides, the CDR3 is TGCGCCAGCAGTGTCTCTATCTACGAGCAGTACTTC.

The chain combines TRBV18 with TRBJ2-5, with 12 bases fitting TRBD1. With 4 bases clipped from V and 4 bases from J, the junction kept 1 base outside the gene matches. This CDR3 comprises 14 residues. Germline loops: CDR1 KGHSH, CDR2 LQKENI. The CDR3 bases are TGTGCCAGCTCACGGGACAGGGGGCCAGAGACCCAGTACTTC. Translated, it gives CASSRDRGPETQYF.

V is TRBV5-1 and J is TRBJ1-2, with D unclear. CDR3 size: 13 residues. V shed 0 bases and J shed 0 bases, with 3 bases lying between them. Per the germline V gene, CDR1 is SGHRS and CDR2 is YFSETQ. The CDR3 region has the DNA TGCGCCAGCAGCTTGGGAGCTAACTATGGCTACACCTTC. Translating gives CASSLGANYGYTF.

The chain links TRBV1 to TRBJ2-7; whether TRBD2, the table's D call, matches the DNA was not checked. TRBV1 is a pseudogene locus. The CDR3 has 15 residues. The CDR3 DNA reads TGCACCAGCAGCCAGGACGGGATCGGGTCCTACGAGCAGTACTTC. Its protein is CTSSQDGIGSYEQYF.

This clone was observed a single time. V and J are TRBV19 and TRBJ1-5; 7 bases are a match to TRBD1. Germline assignment: CDR1 LNHDA and CDR2 SQIVND (reference sequence). The CDR3 length is 15 residues. After removal of 3 bases from V and 2 bases from J, the junction contained 4 bases not matched to a gene. The CDR3 spells CASSIRQGGNQPQHF. The CDR3 DNA is TGTGCCAGTAGTATTCGACAGGGAGGCAATCAGCCCCAGCATTTT.

J is TRBJ1-2 and V is TRBV18; D is ambiguous. V was shortened by 3 bases and J by 2 bases, with 13 bases between the two germline ends. The CDR3 has 15 amino acids. CDR1 and CDR2 (germline): KGHSH, LQKENI. The CDR3 DNA reads TGTGCCAGCTCACCGATTGCGGGGAAGAACTATGGCTACACCTTC. This gives the protein CASSPIAGKNYGYTF.

The chain employs TRBV4-3 and TRBJ2-5, with D tentatively TRBD1 (6 bases). The CDR3 loop spans 17 amino acids. The V end lost 4 bases, the J end lost 4 bases, and 22 bases lay between the germline ends. Germline CDR1 reads LGHNA; CDR2 reads YSLEER. CDR3 region: CASSRNPQGSEGETQYF. In DNA form, the CDR3 reads TGCGCCAGCAGCCGGAACCCACAGGGATCCGAAGGAGAGACCCAGTACTTC.

The chain couples TRBV5-1 to TRBJ2-5; TRBD2 agrees at 9 bases. The J call may not be correct, given that the DNA end is closer to TRBJ2-7. The length of the CDR3 is 15 residues. Germline loops: CDR1 SGHRS, CDR2 YFSETQ. The CDR3 DNA sequence: TGCGCCAGCAGCTTAGCGGGGGGCCCCATTTACGAGCAGTACTTC. Its translation: CASSLAGGPIYEQYF.

This clone was picked up a small number of times. The chain joins TRBV6-9 to TRBJ1-2; possibly TRBD1 for D (6 bases). CDR1 and CDR2 (germline): MNHGY, SVAAGI. Trimming removed 0 bases at V and 0 bases at J, with 17 bases between. The CDR3 length is 18 residues. CDR3 in amino acids: CASSYSPSPGEANYGYTF. The CDR3, as DNA: TGTGCCAGCAGTTATTCACCCTCCCCAGGGGAAGCTAACTATGGCTACACCTTC.